Below are 29 T cell receptor beta chains sequenced from a single sample in a study of beta chain features in type 1 diabetes. Study results and limitations: When Type 1 diabetes patients were examined, their TCRB CDR3s proved moderately but significantly shorter in all four CD4+ subsets.

Their antigens remain unidentified. The whole isolated RNA underwent reverse transcription, so sequencing captured expressed TCRB transcripts. Profiled with immunoSEQ multiplex PCR; TCRdb holds only in-frame clones, not every one. The sample carries over 300,000 clones, around 9.7% recorded once. The sequencing input was central memory CD4+ T cells from blood. All receptors derive from a young man with type 1 diabetes.

J is TRBJ2-5 and V is TRBV6-6; maybe TRBD2 (6 bases). There are 14 residues in the CDR3. The germline CDR1 and CDR2 sequences are MNHNY and SVGAGI (reference sequence). With 6 bases removed from V and 2 bases from J, the gap between germline ends came to 13 bases. For the CDR3, the DNA is TGTGCCAGCAGCCCGTTACGGGGGCAAGAGACCCAGTACTTC. As protein: CASSPLRGQETQYF.

Points on this clone: The junction does not match germline at one end; this may be a read error. J is TRBJ2-3 and V is TRBV7-7, with 13 bases lining up with TRBD2. The V gene's germline CDR1 is SSHAT and CDR2 FNYEAQ (reference sequence). CDR3 length equals 15 residues. CDR3 DNA: TGTGCTAGCAGCCCGGGACGGACTAGCGGGGGAACGCAGTATTTT. It is translated as CASSPGRTSGGTQYF.

This clone was picked up a small number of times. The rearrangement links TRBV7-2 to TRBJ1-6, with D uncertain. CDR3 length equals 13 residues. Trimming left V 0 bases short and J 10 bases short, with 7 bases between. Germline lookup yields CDR1 SGHTA and CDR2 FQGNSA. CDR3 sequence: CASSLAQRSPLHF. The CDR3 coding sequence is TGTGCCAGCAGCTTAGCGCAGCGATCACCCCTCCACTTT.

The chain joins TRBV7-9 to TRBJ2-7; D call uncertain. V dropped 5 bases and J dropped 5 bases, with 13 bases sitting between them. This CDR3 contains 13 residues. The germline V gene has CDR1 SEHNR and CDR2 FQNEAQ (reference sequence). The CDR3 DNA reads as TGTGCCAGCAGCCCGCTGAGCCGGGACGAGCAGTACTTC. Its protein product is CASSPLSRDEQYF.

This clone was counted only a few times. CDR3 nucleotides: TGTGCCAGCAGTTTATCTAGCGGGGGACGCAATGAGCAGTTCTTC. Translation: CASSLSSGGRNEQFF. The chain recombines TRBV28 with TRBJ2-1; TRBD2 agrees at 10 bases. The length of the CDR3 is 15 residues. Unmatched junction bases numbered 3, after V lost 1 base and J lost 6 bases. CDR1 and CDR2 (germline): MDHEN, SYDVKM.

A few counts support this clone. CDR3 coding DNA: TGTGCCAGCAGATTTACTCAGGGGGGCCAAGAGACCCAGTACTTC. This gives the protein CASRFTQGGQETQYF. The J gene is TRBJ2-5, the V gene TRBV28; perhaps TRBD1 as D (7 bases). This CDR3 comprises 15 residues. Per the germline V gene, CDR1 is MDHEN and CDR2 is SYDVKM. V lost 6 bases and J lost 1, with 15 bases in between.

This clone has just a few counts. The V call is TRBV2, the J call TRBJ1-6, with D unresolved. V lost 4 bases and J lost 8, with 15 bases in between. Germline lookup yields CDR1 SNHLY and CDR2 FYNNEI. This CDR3 is 15 amino acids long. The chain's CDR3 is CASSGESAWDSPLHF. The CDR3 nucleotides read TGTGCCAGCAGTGGCGAGTCTGCCTGGGATTCACCCCTCCACTTT.

The chain recombines TRBV19 with TRBJ1-2; no clear D gene. V lost 10 bases, J lost 1 base, and 16 bases lay in between. Germline assignment: CDR1 LNHDA and CDR2 SQIVND (reference sequence). This CDR3 comprises 14 residues. CDR3 nucleotide sequence: TGTGCCATCGGGAGGCCGAACGTTAACTATGGCTACACCTTC. This gives the protein CAIGRPNVNYGYTF.

This clone has more than one count but fewer than ten. The V and J genes are TRBV15 and TRBJ2-1, with D tentatively TRBD1 (6 bases). V was cut by 0 bases and J by 8 bases, with 14 bases left in between. The CDR3 has 15 amino acids. Per germline, CDR1 LNHNV and CDR2 YYDKDF (reference sequence). The CDR3 sequence: CATSRERQGSDEQFF. DNA for the CDR3: TGTGCCACCAGCAGAGAGCGGCAGGGGAGTGATGAGCAGTTCTTC.

This clone was counted at least ten times. CDR3: CASSGQGSYNEQFF. The CDR3 coding sequence is TGTGCCAGCTCGGGACAGGGCTCCTACAATGAGCAGTTCTTC. This chain connects TRBV27 to TRBJ2-1; 9 bases agree with TRBD1. V gave up 8 bases and J gave up 0 bases; unmatched junction bases: 2. This CDR3 has 14 amino acids. Looked up from germline, CDR1 is MNHEY and CDR2 is SMNVEV (reference sequence).

This clone was recorded a few times. The chain is built from TRBV4-2 and TRBJ1-1; no firm D call. V lost 0 bases, J lost 3 bases, and 11 bases lay in between. The CDR3 runs 15 residues. Germline V gene sequence: CDR1 LGHNA, CDR2 YNFKEQ. CDR3: CASSQDEGRDTEAFF. The CDR3 DNA sequence: TGTGCCAGCAGCCAAGATGAGGGTCGGGACACTGAAGCTTTCTTT.

This clone has a handful of counts. This rearrangement joins TRBV15 to TRBJ1-4; maybe TRBD1 (5 bases). Trimming pared 1 base from V and 10 bases from J, leaving 10 bases between. CDR1 is LNHNV and CDR2 is YYDKDF in the germline V gene (reference sequence). This CDR3 has 13 amino acids. The CDR3 DNA is TGTGCCACCAGCAGAGGGGGGACGGTAAAACTGTTTTTT. Its protein product is CATSRGGTVKLFF.

The table lists this clone with a few counts. The chain joins TRBV5-1 to TRBJ1-3; D unclear. Trimming left V 4 bases short and J 0 bases short, with 8 bases between. The CDR3 sequence is 14 residues long. Germline V gene data show CDR1 as SGHRS and CDR2 as YFSETQ. CDR3 residues: CASSAGSSGNTIYF. The CDR3 DNA is TGCGCCAGCAGCGCGGGGAGCTCTGGAAACACCATATATTTT. The full variable domain, with the rest looked up from reference TRBV5-1 and TRBJ1-3, is KAGVTQTPRYLIKTRGQQVTLSCSPISGHRSVSWYQQTPGQGLQFLFEYFSETQRNKGNFPGRFSGRQFSNSRSEMNVSTLELGDSALYLCASSAGSSGNTIYFGEGSWLTVV.

This clone has more than one count but fewer than ten. The J gene is TRBJ1-5, the V gene TRBV19; 7 nucleotides agree with TRBD1. The V segment lost 5 bases and the J segment 3 bases; nucleotides outside the gene matches: 4. The CDR3 contains 14 residues. Germline CDR1 is LNHDA and CDR2 is SQIVND (reference sequence). The CDR3 DNA reads TGTGCCAGTAGTGGGCAGGGGGTCAATCAGCCCCAGCATTTT. As protein: CASSGQGVNQPQHF.

This clone has just a few counts. An end of the junction differs from the germline gene, which may be a read error. This sequence joins TRBV11-3 and TRBJ2-5; no clear D. This CDR3 has 15 amino acids. Germline lookup yields CDR1 SGHNT and CDR2 YENEEA. DNA for the CDR3: TGTGCCAGCAGCCTAGAACAGTTCGGTGGGGAGACCCAGTACTTC. Residues: CASSLEQFGGETQYF. The full variable domain, rest sourced from reference TRBV11-3 and TRBJ2-5, is EAGVVQSPRYKIIEKKQPVAFWCNPISGHNTLYWYLQNLGQGPELLIRYENEEAVDDSQLPKDRFSAERLKGVDSTLKIQPAELGDSAVYLCASSLEQFGGETQYFGPGTRLLVL.

The gene calls are TRBV7-2 and TRBJ2-2; 7 bases are shared with TRBD2. From germline, CDR1 is SGHTA and CDR2 FQGNSA. V was clipped by 5 bases and J by 4 bases; unmatched bases: 7. The CDR3 is 15 residues long. In DNA form, the CDR3 reads TGTGCCAGCAGCCGGGGGAGGGTAGGCACCGGGGAGCTGTTTTTT. This translates into CASSRGRVGTGELFF.

The chain is built from TRBV7-9 and TRBJ2-5; a possible D gene is TRBD1 (5 bases). The CDR3 is 13 residues long. The V end was cut by 7 bases, the J end by 5 bases, with 14 bases between. Per the germline V gene, CDR1 is SEHNR and CDR2 is FQNEAQ (reference sequence). The CDR3 DNA follows: TGTGCCAGCACTCCGGTCGCAGGGGAGACCCAGTACTTC. Protein: CASTPVAGETQYF. Based on the CDR3 plus reference TRBV7-9 and TRBJ2-5, the full variable domain is DTGVSQNPRHKITKRGQNVTFRCDPISEHNRLYWYRQTLGQGPEFLTYFQNEAQLEKSRLLSDRFSAERPKGSFSTLEIQRTEQGDSAMYLCASTPVAGETQYFGPGTRLLVL.

In this sample, this clone turned up a few times. An end of the junction differs from the germline gene, which may be a read error. The chain carries TRBV11-2 and TRBJ1-2, with TRBD1 matching 7 bases. The CDR3 length is 14 residues. CDR1 is SGHAT and CDR2 is FQNNGV in the germline V gene. CDR3 in amino acids: CASRLGDRNYGYTF. The DNA for the CDR3 is TGTGCCAGCAGGTTAGGGGACAGAAACTATGGCTACACCTTC.

The table lists this clone with a few counts. The chain employs TRBV11-2 and TRBJ2-1; 13 nucleotides agree with TRBD2. The CDR3 consists of 16 residues. Germline CDR1 reads SGHAT; CDR2 reads FQNNGV. With 5 bases clipped from V and 10 bases from J, the junction kept 11 bases outside the gene matches. CDR3 nucleotide sequence: TGTGCCAGCAGCCAAACACTAGCGGGGGGGGCGGCCGAGCAGTTCTTC. This translates into CASSQTLAGGAAEQFF.

The chain links TRBV5-8 to TRBJ1-5, with D hard to call. Germline CDR1 is SGHTS and CDR2 is YDEGEE. Trimming left V 0 bases short and J 4 bases short, with 11 bases between. CDR3 length: 15 amino acids. The CDR3: CASSLVARENQPQHF. CDR3 coding DNA: TGTGCCAGCAGCTTGGTGGCTCGGGAAAATCAGCCCCAGCATTTT.

This clone has more than one count but fewer than ten. V gene TRBV29-1 combines with J gene TRBJ2-5; no clear D. Germline loops: CDR1 SQVTM, CDR2 ANQGSEA. The CDR3 totals 10 residues. Trimming removed 7 bases from V and 4 bases from J, with 7 bases in between. The CDR3 DNA sequence: TGCAGCGGAGAGCTAGAGACCCAGTACTTC. Translating it yields CSGELETQYF.

V is TRBV2 and J is TRBJ2-5; the D is unclear. The CDR3 runs 14 residues. The germline CDR1 and CDR2 sequences are SNHLY and FYNNEI. Trimming took 6 bases from V and 5 from J, leaving 16 bases between them. The CDR3 reads CASRPTSVAETQYF. CDR3 nucleotide sequence: TGTGCCAGCAGACCTACCTCTGTCGCGGAGACCCAGTACTTC.

The V gene is TRBV29-1, the J gene TRBJ2-2; tentatively, D is TRBD2 (6 bases). CDR1 is SQVTM and CDR2 is ANQGSEA in the germline V gene. CDR3 length: 15 amino acids. The V gene lost 6 bases and the J gene lost 0 bases, with 14 bases spanning the gap. The CDR3 DNA sequence: TGCAGCGTGGGGGGACCGAACGCGAACACCGGGGAGCTGTTTTTT. Translating it yields CSVGGPNANTGELFF.

This clone was counted a few times. This chain uses TRBV30 with TRBJ2-7, with D hard to call. In germline, CDR1 is GTSNPN, CDR2 SVGIG (reference sequence). Trimming cost V 0 bases and J 6 bases, with 12 bases left between them. CDR3 length: 13 amino acids. The CDR3 is CAWSVAVRGEQYF. CDR3 DNA sequence: TGTGCCTGGAGTGTCGCCGTTCGTGGCGAGCAGTACTTC. Full variable domain (missing parts from reference TRBV30 and TRBJ2-7): SQTIHQWPATLVQPVGSPLSLECTVEGTSNPNLYWYRQAAGRGLQLLFYSVGIGQISSEVPQNLSASRPQDRQFILSSKKLLLSDSGFYLCAWSVAVRGEQYFGPGTRLTVT.

This chain connects TRBV6-6 to TRBJ2-7; the D is unclear. Looked up from germline, CDR1 is MNHNY and CDR2 is SVGAGI (reference sequence). The CDR3 consists of 14 residues. V was trimmed by 0 bases and J by 3 bases, leaving 9 bases between them. The CDR3 sequence: CASSYSRSGYEQYF. The CDR3 nucleotides read TGTGCCAGCAGTTACTCGAGGTCAGGCTACGAGCAGTACTTC.

There are a few counts of this clone. The chain joins TRBV28 to TRBJ2-1, with no clear D. V was trimmed by 6 bases and J by 0 bases, leaving 12 bases between them. The CDR3 has 15 amino acids. Germline CDR1 MDHEN, CDR2 SYDVKM. CDR3 sequence: CASSLVIDSYNEQFF. In nucleotides, the CDR3 is TGTGCCAGCAGCCTCGTCATAGACTCCTACAATGAGCAGTTCTTC. Supplemented by reference TRBV28 and TRBJ2-1, the full variable domain reads DVKVTQSSRYLVKRTGEKVFLECVQDMDHENMFWYRQDPGLGLRLIYFSYDVKMKEKGDIPEGYSVSREKKERFSLILESASTNQTSMYLCASSLVIDSYNEQFFGPGTRLTVL.

The CDR3 DNA follows: TGTGCCAGCACCCGGACAGGGACCCAAGATACGCAGTATTTT. Its protein product is CASTRTGTQDTQYF. The chain recombines TRBV6-1 with TRBJ2-3; 8 bases fit TRBD1. J was trimmed by 5 bases and V by 7 bases; bases with no gene match: 8. The length of the CDR3 is 14 residues. CDR1 and CDR2 from the germline V gene are MNHNS and SASEGT.

The chain joins TRBV6-6 to TRBJ1-5; the D is unclear. V was cut by 0 bases and J by 3 bases, with 6 bases left in between. This CDR3 region has 14 residues. Germline-derived CDR1 and CDR2 are MNHNY and SVGAGI (reference sequence). CDR3 region: CASSYSTVNQPQHF. CDR3 DNA sequence: TGTGCCAGCAGTTACTCAACAGTCAATCAGCCCCAGCATTTT.

The sample holds a few counts of this clone. The chain carries TRBV6-5 and TRBJ2-1; D not certain. Germline CDR1 reads MNHEY; CDR2 reads SVGAGI. The V end was cut by 0 bases, the J end by 7 bases, with 10 bases between. The CDR3 spans 14 residues. The CDR3 spells CASSYSNPENEQFF. The CDR3 DNA reads TGTGCCAGCAGTTACTCGAACCCTGAGAATGAGCAGTTCTTC.